Below are 31 T cell receptor beta chains sequenced from a single sample in a study of T cells in Graves' hyperthyroidism and ophthalmopathy. The CDR3 regions of TCR beta were amplified from RNA transcripts. The TCR CDR3 was amplified in a first-round RT-PCR using the HTBI primer set. TCRdb recomputed calls from the multiplex PCR reads with MiXCR, one row per CDR3 protein. Among about 700,000 distinct CDR3 sequences listed, roughly 15% were seen once. Source material: blood. These receptors were taken from a woman between 18 and 29 years old with Graves' hyperthyroidism.

This clonotype has ten or more counts. V gene TRBV3-1 combines with J gene TRBJ1-5, with a tentative D call TRBD1 (5 bases). This CDR3 comprises 16 residues. Germline V gene lookup returns CDR1 LGHDT and CDR2 YNNKEL (reference sequence). The V gene lost 0 bases and the J gene lost 2 bases, with 11 bases spanning the gap. The CDR3 sequence is CASSQDGGWGNQPQHF. The CDR3 DNA is TGTGCCAGCAGCCAAGATGGGGGTTGGGGCAATCAGCCCCAGCATTTT.

This clonotype showed up just a few times. CDR3 coding DNA: TGCAGTGCTAGGTCCAAGGGAAGCACCGGGGAGCTGTTTTTT. It is translated as CSARSKGSTGELFF. The rearrangement links TRBV20-1 to TRBJ2-2; D gene ambiguous. CDR1 DFQATT and CDR2 SNEGSKA come from the germline V gene (reference sequence). V shed 3 bases and J shed 4 bases, with 12 bases lying between them. The CDR3 runs to 14 residues.

This chain links TRBV7-9 with TRBJ1-2; D gene ambiguous. V was shortened by 5 bases and J by 6 bases, with 22 bases between the two germline ends. The CDR3 loop spans 16 amino acids. The germline CDR1 and CDR2 sequences are SEHNR and FQNEAQ (reference sequence). CDR3 nucleotides: TGTGCCAGCAGCCTTCGTGTTAGTCTAGGGAATGATGGCTACACCTTC. Its translation is CASSLRVSLGNDGYTF.

The gene calls are TRBV28 and TRBJ1-5; TRBD1 matches 9 bases. Germline CDR1 MDHEN, CDR2 SYDVKM. The CDR3 loop spans 14 amino acids. V was clipped by 5 bases and J by 9 bases; unmatched bases: 8. CDR3 DNA: TGTGCCAGCAGTAAGGACAGGGGTAAAAGGCCCCAGCATTTT. Protein product: CASSKDRGKRPQHF. The whole variable domain, remainder taken from reference TRBV28 and TRBJ1-5, is DVKVTQSSRYLVKRTGEKVFLECVQDMDHENMFWYRQDPGLGLRLIYFSYDVKMKEKGDIPEGYSVSREKKERFSLILESASTNQTSMYLCASSKDRGKRPQHFGDGTRLSIL.

A few counts support this clonotype. Here the CDR3 DNA reads TGTGCCAGCAGCCCCCCACGTTACGGAGGGGAGCTGTTTTTT. Residues: CASSPPRYGGELFF. The chain is built from TRBV14 and TRBJ2-2; D unclear. The CDR3 loop spans 14 amino acids. V gave up 4 bases and J gave up 8 bases, with 14 bases separating them. Germline V gene data show CDR1 as SGHDN and CDR2 as FVKESK.

This sequence joins TRBV19 and TRBJ2-1; possible D gene TRBD2, 6 bases. With 1 base removed from V and 8 bases from J, the gap between germline ends came to 15 bases. The germline CDR1 and CDR2 sequences are LNHDA and SQIVND (reference sequence). This CDR3 contains 15 residues. CDR3 loop: CASSIAGDPFYEQFF. The CDR3 DNA reads TGTGCCAGTAGTATAGCGGGAGATCCTTTCTATGAGCAGTTCTTC.

This rearrangement joins TRBV7-8 to TRBJ2-2; weak D call: TRBD1 (6 bases). The germline V gene encodes CDR1 SGHVS and CDR2 FQNEAQ. Trimming took 6 bases from V and 6 from J, leaving 11 bases between them. The CDR3 sequence is 13 residues long. The CDR3 DNA reads TGTGCCAGCAGATCACAGGGACCCGGGGAGCTGTTTTTT. This gives the protein CASRSQGPGELFF.

This clonotype was counted at least ten times. V is TRBV18 and J is TRBJ2-7; 7 nucleotides line up with TRBD2. The CDR3 contains 14 residues. J lost 2 bases, V lost 3 bases, and 4 bases had no gene match. In germline, CDR1 is KGHSH, CDR2 LQKENI. In nucleotides, the CDR3 is TGTGCCAGCTCACCCCGGGGGGACCCCTACGAGCAGTACTTC. Protein product: CASSPRGDPYEQYF.

V usage is TRBV12-5 and J usage is TRBJ1-1, with no clear D. Trimming removed 6 bases from V and 0 bases from J, with 14 bases in between. The germline CDR1 and CDR2 sequences are LGHNT and FRNRAP. This CDR3 has 15 amino acids. CDR3 nucleotide sequence: TGTGCTAGTGGATCCACGGCCAGAATGAACACTGAAGCTTTCTTT. This codes for CASGSTARMNTEAFF.

This clonotype has a count of ten or more. The CDR3 coding sequence is TGTGCCAGCAGTGATAGGGGACAGGGTAATGATGAGCAGTTCTTC. Translation: CASSDRGQGNDEQFF. This chain links TRBV2 with TRBJ2-1; 9 bases fit TRBD1. Trimming cost V 3 bases and J 8 bases; bases outside gene matches: 8. CDR3 length equals 15 residues. Germline assignment: CDR1 SNHLY and CDR2 FYNNEI.

This clonotype has a handful of counts. V gene TRBV10-3 combines with J gene TRBJ2-7; TRBD2 aligns across 13 bases. Trimming cost V 5 bases and J 4 bases; bases outside gene matches: 8. The germline V gene encodes CDR1 ENHRY and CDR2 SYGVKD. This CDR3 comprises 16 residues. The DNA for the CDR3 is TGTGCCATCAGTTCTCCCGGGACTAGCGGGACATACGAGCAGTACTTC. This translates into CAISSPGTSGTYEQYF.

This clonotype was counted many times. This chain connects TRBV28 to TRBJ1-2, with 8 bases lining up with TRBD1. J gave up 9 bases and V 3 bases, and 6 bases lay outside the gene matches. The CDR3 contains 13 residues. CDR1 and CDR2 (germline): MDHEN, SYDVKM. CDR3 in DNA: TGTGCCAGCAGTTTGACCAGGGGGCAGAGCTACACCTTC. This translates into CASSLTRGQSYTF.

The J gene is TRBJ1-2, the V gene TRBV2; D might be TRBD1 (6 bases). The V end lost 4 bases, the J end lost 1 base, and 13 bases lay between the germline ends. The germline gives CDR1 SNHLY, CDR2 FYNNEI. The CDR3 totals 15 residues. The CDR3 sequence is CASSATGRYNYGYTF. CDR3 nucleotide sequence: TGTGCCAGCAGTGCTACAGGGAGATATAACTATGGCTACACCTTC. The full variable domain, completed using reference TRBV2 and TRBJ1-2, is EPEVTQTPSHQVTQMGQEVILRCVPISNHLYFYWYRQILGQKVEFLVSFYNNEISEKSEIFDDQFSVERPDGSNFTLKIRSTKLEDSAMYFCASSATGRYNYGYTFGSGTRLTVV.

There are many counts of this clonotype. The chain carries TRBV20-1 and TRBJ2-1; D possibly uses TRBD1 or TRBD2 (5 bases each). This CDR3 is 14 amino acids long. CDR1 and CDR2 from the germline V gene are DFQATT and SNEGSKA (reference sequence). Deletions cut 5 bases from V and 5 bases from J, with 16 bases between. CDR3 residues: CSARQGSGNNEQFF. The CDR3 region has the DNA TGCAGTGCTCGCCAGGGTTCCGGGAACAATGAGCAGTTCTTC.

This clonotype was seen many times. The rearrangement uses TRBV30 and TRBJ2-1; 9 nucleotides agree with TRBD2. CDR3 size: 13 residues. V dropped 0 bases and J dropped 15; count of bases not matched to a gene: 9. Germline lookup yields CDR1 GTSNPN and CDR2 SVGIG (reference sequence). CDR3: CAWSVAGGPYPFF. CDR3 in DNA: TGTGCCTGGAGTGTGGCGGGAGGGCCTTATCCGTTCTTC.

The CDR3 nucleotides are TGTGCCAGCAGCTTAGCGGGGGTAGAGCTCTACAATGAGCAGTTCTTC. Translated: CASSLAGVELYNEQFF. This chain joins TRBV7-8 and TRBJ2-1; D assignment may be TRBD1 or TRBD2 (5 bases each). V was cut by 0 bases and J by 3 bases, with 12 bases left in between. Germline CDR1 reads SGHVS; CDR2 reads FQNEAQ. This CDR3 has 16 residues.

The genes are TRBV7-9 and TRBJ2-7; TRBD2 is a possible D gene (7 bases). This CDR3 comprises 15 residues. The germline gives CDR1 SEHNR, CDR2 FQNEAQ (reference sequence). V was shortened by 5 bases and J by 7 bases, with 21 bases between the two germline ends. The CDR3 spells CASSMTGGPYGEQYF. Here the CDR3 DNA reads TGTGCCAGCAGCATGACGGGGGGCCCTTATGGGGAGCAGTACTTC. Full variable domain (missing parts from reference TRBV7-9 and TRBJ2-7): DTGVSQNPRHKITKRGQNVTFRCDPISEHNRLYWYRQTLGQGPEFLTYFQNEAQLEKSRLLSDRFSAERPKGSFSTLEIQRTEQGDSAMYLCASSMTGGPYGEQYFGPGTRLTVT.

The table lists this clonotype with many counts. This chain links TRBV7-3 with TRBJ2-1; D is ambiguous. The CDR3 spans 15 residues. Trimming removed 0 bases from V and 2 bases from J, with 8 bases in between. CDR1 and CDR2 (germline): SGHTA, FQGTGA. The CDR3 nucleotides read TGTGCCAGCAGCTTAACTTCCTCCCCCTACAATGAGCAGTTCTTC. Translated, it gives CASSLTSSPYNEQFF.

V and J are TRBV6-2 or TRBV6-3 and TRBJ1-1; unclear D gene. Per the germline V gene, CDR1 is MNHEY and CDR2 is SVGEGT. The CDR3 is 12 residues long. Trimming shortened V by 2 bases and J by 7 bases, and 8 bases separated the two germline ends. The CDR3 DNA reads as TGTGCCAGCAGTTACCCCACCCATGAAGCTTTCTTT. It translates to CASSYPTHEAFF.

This clonotype was counted ten times or more. This chain links TRBV11-2 with TRBJ2-7; D is perhaps TRBD2 (5 bases). The germline V gene encodes CDR1 SGHAT and CDR2 FQNNGV. The length of the CDR3 is 19 residues. V was clipped by 5 bases and J by 0 bases, with 26 bases between them. The CDR3 bases are TGTGCCAGCAGCGGAGGTCCAAGGCTTAGCGATCGGAGCTCCTACGAGCAGTACTTC. It codes for CASSGGPRLSDRSSYEQYF.

In the case of this clonotype: A much larger clone differs from this one at a single base, so this may be a read error. V usage is TRBV11-1 and J usage is TRBJ2-1; 9 positions agree with TRBD2. After removal of 3 bases from V and 13 bases from J, the junction contained 7 bases not matched to a gene. In germline, CDR1 is SGHAT, CDR2 FQDESV (reference sequence). The CDR3 has 13 amino acids. The CDR3 protein is CASSLALGTSQFF. The CDR3 DNA reads as TGTGCCAGCAGCTTGGCCCTCGGGACTAGCCAGTTCTTC.

The chain joins TRBV7-9 to TRBJ2-2; 13 bases fit TRBD2. The CDR3 is 16 residues long. The germline gives CDR1 SEHNR, CDR2 FQNEAQ (reference sequence). With 7 bases clipped from V and 5 bases from J, the junction kept 7 bases outside the gene matches. In DNA, the CDR3 is TGTGCCAGCACACTAGCGGGAGGGTTGTGGACCGGGGAGCTGTTTTTT. Protein product: CASTLAGGLWTGELFF.

J is TRBJ2-7 and V is TRBV7-2, with a tentative D call TRBD2 (6 bases). The germline CDR1 and CDR2 sequences are SGHTA and FQGNSA. The CDR3 extends over 15 amino acids. With 4 bases removed from V and 6 bases from J, the gap between germline ends came to 19 bases. The CDR3 coding sequence is TGTGCCAGCAGCTCACCCCCCGGAGGGCCCGGCGAGCAGTACTTC. Its protein product is CASSSPPGGPGEQYF.

This clonotype occurred a few times. The chain couples TRBV24-1 to TRBJ1-4; possible D gene TRBD1, 5 bases. Germline CDR1 reads KGHDR; CDR2 reads SFDVKD. This CDR3 has 14 residues. Trimming left V 2 bases short and J 8 bases short, with 11 bases between. In DNA form, the CDR3 reads TGTGCCACCAGTGATTCAGGGTCCCCCGAAAAACTGTTTTTT. Amino acids: CATSDSGSPEKLFF.

V and J are TRBV5-8 and TRBJ2-5; D perhaps matches TRBD1 (5 bases). The CDR3 extends over 16 amino acids. The germline CDR1 and CDR2 sequences are SGHTS and YDEGEE. V lost 4 bases and J 1 base, leaving 17 bases between the germline ends. For the CDR3, the DNA is TGTGCCAGCAGCCCGGTAGGACAAACTCCCCAAGAGACCCAGTACTTC. Protein product: CASSPVGQTPQETQYF. The whole variable domain, filled in from reference TRBV5-8 and TRBJ2-5, reads EAGVTQSPTHLIKTRGQQATLRCSPISGHTSVYWYQQALGLGLQFLLWYDEGEERNRGNFPPRFSGRQFPNYSSELNVNALELEDSALYLCASSPVGQTPQETQYFGPGTRLLVL.

V and J are TRBV6-1 and TRBJ1-6; the D gene is possibly TRBD1 (5 bases). Trimming stripped 8 bases from V and 10 bases from J, with 21 bases between. The length of the CDR3 is 15 residues. Germline V gene lookup returns CDR1 MNHNS and CDR2 SASEGT. This chain's CDR3 is CASRRESQVKSPLHF. CDR3 DNA: TGTGCCAGCCGCAGGGAATCCCAAGTTAAGTCACCCCTCCACTTT.

The chain combines TRBV11-2 with TRBJ1-6; a possible D gene is TRBD1 (5 bases). Trimming shortened V by 4 bases and J by 14 bases, and 21 bases separated the two germline ends. The germline V gene encodes CDR1 SGHAT and CDR2 FQNNGV. This CDR3 has 15 amino acids. As DNA, the CDR3 is TGTGCCAGCAGCTCGCGACTGACAGAGAACACGTCCCTCCACTTT. Translated: CASSSRLTENTSLHF.

This clonotype came up many times. CDR3 sequence: CASSPTPTSRDEQYF. CDR3 sequence (DNA): TGTGCCAGCTCACCTACCCCTACTAGTCGCGACGAGCAGTACTTC. The J gene is TRBJ2-7, the V gene TRBV18; D perhaps matches TRBD2 (5 bases). This CDR3 region has 15 residues. From germline, CDR1 is KGHSH and CDR2 LQKENI. The V and J ends lost 3 bases and 5 bases respectively, with 17 bases between them.

This clonotype came up many times. The chain links TRBV30 to TRBJ2-3, with TRBD2 matching 9 bases. This CDR3 spans 16 amino acids. Germline V gene lookup returns CDR1 GTSNPN and CDR2 SVGIG (reference sequence). V dropped 2 bases and J dropped 2; count of bases not matched to a gene: 8. The CDR3 is CAWSWGGRAHTDTQYF. CDR3 nucleotide sequence: TGTGCCTGGAGTTGGGGCGGGAGGGCCCACACAGATACGCAGTATTTT.

The V gene is TRBV11-2, the J gene TRBJ2-5; 13 nucleotides match TRBD2. J lost 5 bases, V lost 5 bases, and 17 bases had no gene match. Germline V gene data show CDR1 as SGHAT and CDR2 as FQNNGV. The CDR3 runs 19 residues. The CDR3 sequence is CASSPVTGLAGDLGETQYF. Written as DNA, the CDR3 is TGTGCCAGCAGCCCTGTCACCGGACTAGCGGGAGATTTAGGGGAGACCCAGTACTTC.

The chain employs TRBV11-2 and TRBJ2-2; D is unresolved. The CDR3 is 16 amino acids. V lost 3 bases, J lost 4 bases, and 15 bases lay in between. From germline, CDR1 is SGHAT and CDR2 FQNNGV. The CDR3 region has the DNA TGTGCCAGCAGCTTTGGGCATTTTATACCCACCGGGGAGCTGTTTTTT. It codes for CASSFGHFIPTGELFF.